Following are 32 T cell receptor beta chains from one sample sequenced in a study of identifying expanded T cells in peripheral blood. The assay was immunoSEQ multiplex PCR, and TCRdb's table has in-frame clones only and misses some. The sample lists roughly 96,000 clones; approximately 86% were seen once. What was sequenced was blood. These receptors came from a person aged 18-70 years in good health.

The gene calls are TRBV7-3 and TRBJ2-1, with 10 bases aligning to TRBD2. Germline V gives CDR1 SGHTA, CDR2 FQGTGA. This CDR3 spans 16 amino acids. V lost 1 base, J lost 8 bases, and 8 bases stayed unmatched. The CDR3 spells CASSLRASGGAHEQFF. The CDR3 bases are TGTGCCAGCAGCTTAAGGGCAAGCGGGGGGGCCCATGAGCAGTTCTTC.

The chain recombines TRBV4-1 with TRBJ2-2; D may be TRBD1 (6 bases). CDR1 is MGHRA, CDR2 YSYEKL, per germline. The CDR3 is 17 residues long. With 3 bases removed from V and 5 bases from J, the gap between germline ends came to 19 bases. CDR3 DNA: TGCGCCAGCAGCCATATAGGACAGCTACTATTTACCGGGGAGCTGTTTTTT. This sequence encodes CASSHIGQLLFTGELFF.

V is TRBV27 and J is TRBJ2-7, with 11 bases aligning to TRBD1. The V and J ends lost 6 bases and 6 bases, in that order; junction bases with no gene match: 4. Germline V gives CDR1 MNHEY, CDR2 SMNVEV (reference sequence). CDR3 length: 13 residues. The CDR3 DNA is TGTGCCAGCAGCCTGGACAGGGGGCTCGAGCAGTACTTC. Encoded protein: CASSLDRGLEQYF.

The chain carries TRBV30 and TRBJ1-3; unclear D gene. V was pared by 0 bases and J by 6 bases, with 12 bases between. Germline CDR1 is GTSNPN and CDR2 is SVGIG (reference sequence). This CDR3 is 14 amino acids long. The CDR3 DNA follows: TGTGCCTGGAGTGTGGGAGTCTTGGAAAACACCATATATTTT. Its translation is CAWSVGVLENTIYF.

This sequence joins TRBV7-2 and TRBJ2-7, with D perhaps TRBD1 (6 bases). The CDR3 loop spans 13 amino acids. Trimming shortened V by 7 bases and J by 3 bases, and 13 bases separated the two germline ends. CDR1 and CDR2 from the germline V gene are SGHTA and FQGNSA. The CDR3 protein is CASKPRDNYEQYF. Written as DNA, the CDR3 is TGTGCCAGCAAACCCCGGGACAACTACGAGCAGTACTTC.

This sequence joins TRBV19 and TRBJ2-2; D call uncertain. The CDR3 loop spans 14 amino acids. Germline assignment: CDR1 LNHDA and CDR2 SQIVND (reference sequence). Between the trimmed V and J ends, which lost 7 bases and 5 bases, there was a span of 14 bases. The CDR3 loop reads CASKLLTGTGELFF. The CDR3 bases are TGTGCCAGTAAGCTCCTGACTGGGACCGGGGAGCTGTTTTTT.

The CDR3 DNA reads TGTGCCAGCAGCTTAATGAAGGACAGGGGTGACTACACCTTC. This codes for CASSLMKDRGDYTF. V gene TRBV7-9 combines with J gene TRBJ1-2; 9 bases map to TRBD1. Germline values: CDR1 SEHNR, CDR2 FQNEAQ (reference sequence). The CDR3 is 14 residues long. Germline trimming cut 2 bases from V and 10 bases from J; bases unmatched to any gene: 8.

The chain couples TRBV19 to TRBJ1-5; no definite D call. The germline V gene encodes CDR1 LNHDA and CDR2 SQIVND (reference sequence). V dropped 6 bases and J dropped 7 bases, with 13 bases sitting between them. The CDR3 extends over 13 amino acids. The CDR3 DNA sequence: TGTGCCAGTAGCCTCGGCCAAGGGCAGCCCCAGCATTTT. This translates into CASSLGQGQPQHF.

Details on this clone: The junction shows a germline mismatch at one end, possibly a read error. The V and J genes are TRBV5-1 and TRBJ2-1; D tentatively reads TRBD1 or TRBD2 (5 bases each). Germline V CDR1 and CDR2: SGHRS, YFSETQ. This CDR3 region has 13 residues. CDR3 protein: CASSATGTSREVF. The DNA of the CDR3 is TGCGCCAGCAGCGCCACCGGGACCTCACGAGAAGTCTTC.

The V call is TRBV10-3, the J call TRBJ1-3; 7 nucleotides match TRBD1. The J segment lost 0 bases and the V segment lost 6 bases, leaving 5 bases of the junction unmatched. CDR3 length: 15 residues. The germline gives CDR1 ENHRY, CDR2 SYGVKD. The CDR3 spells CAIRGQSVSGNTIYF. The CDR3 coding sequence is TGTGCCATCAGGGGACAGAGCGTCTCTGGAAACACCATATATTTT.

The V gene is TRBV7-9, the J gene TRBJ1-1; D is uncertain. V dropped 4 bases and J dropped 4 bases, with 13 bases sitting between them. CDR1 SEHNR and CDR2 FQNEAQ come from the germline V gene (reference sequence). This CDR3 spans 14 amino acids. The CDR3 sequence is CASSYNGRLTEAFF. The CDR3 DNA is TGTGCCAGCAGCTACAACGGACGTCTCACTGAAGCTTTCTTT.

The rearrangement uses TRBV5-1 and TRBJ1-2, with D possibly matching TRBD1 (6 bases). Germline CDR1 reads SGHRS; CDR2 reads YFSETQ. The ends were cut back, 0 bases at V and 8 bases at J, with 17 bases in the middle. This CDR3 comprises 15 residues. The CDR3 protein is CASSLARDTLPGYTF. DNA for the CDR3: TGCGCCAGCAGCTTGGCACGGGACACCCTCCCGGGCTACACCTTC.

This clone turned up a few times. The rearrangement links TRBV10-1 to TRBJ1-1; D is unclear. The V end was cut by 3 bases, the J end by 5 bases, with 4 bases between. The CDR3 consists of 11 residues. Looked up from germline, CDR1 is WNHNN and CDR2 is SYGVQD (reference sequence). The CDR3 loop reads CASSEGTEAFF. CDR3 DNA sequence: TGCGCCAGCAGTGAAGGTACTGAAGCTTTCTTT.

The V and J genes are TRBV2 and TRBJ1-2; D may be TRBD1 (6 bases). From germline, CDR1 is SNHLY and CDR2 FYNNEI. V was pared by 8 bases and J by 5 bases, with 18 bases between. This CDR3 comprises 14 residues. DNA for the CDR3: TGTGCCAGCGTACTGGGGGGGCCCTCATATGGCTACACCTTC. This encodes CASVLGGPSYGYTF.

CDR3 region: CASSRDPGELFF. The CDR3, as DNA: TGCGCCAGCAGCCGAGACCCCGGGGAGCTGTTTTTT. The chain has TRBV5-1 and TRBJ2-2, with unresolved D. CDR1 SGHRS and CDR2 YFSETQ come from the germline V gene. The length of the CDR3 is 12 residues. Trimming pared 4 bases from V and 6 bases from J, leaving 7 bases between.

This clone was picked up a small number of times. The chain is built from TRBV5-1 and TRBJ1-2; no firm D call. The V gene's germline CDR1 is SGHRS and CDR2 YFSETQ. This CDR3 has 13 residues. Deletions cut 2 bases from V and 6 bases from J, with 11 bases between. CDR3 in amino acids: CASSLSTTDGYTF. CDR3 bases: TGCGCCAGCAGCTTAAGTACTACTGATGGCTACACCTTC.

The chain uses TRBV5-1 and TRBJ1-3; D is unclear. Trimming shortened V by 4 bases and J by 0 bases, and 11 bases separated the two germline ends. The CDR3 sequence is 15 residues long. Germline V gene lookup returns CDR1 SGHRS and CDR2 YFSETQ. This CDR3 reads CASSPEGNSGNTIYF. CDR3 sequence (DNA): TGCGCCAGCAGCCCCGAGGGAAACTCTGGAAACACCATATATTTT.

The chain recombines TRBV7-6 with TRBJ2-5, with D possibly TRBD2 on 6 matching bases. Trimming stripped 5 bases from V and 3 bases from J, with 13 bases between. This CDR3 has 14 residues. Germline assignment: CDR1 SGHVS and CDR2 FNYEAQ. The CDR3 sequence: CASSLGLGKETQYF. CDR3 coding DNA: TGTGCCAGCAGCCTGGGACTGGGAAAAGAGACCCAGTACTTC.

The V gene is TRBV10-3, the J gene TRBJ1-5; D unresolved. The CDR3 extends over 15 amino acids. Trimming stripped 0 bases from V and 0 bases from J, with 6 bases between. Germline V gene data show CDR1 as ENHRY and CDR2 as SYGVKD. This CDR3 is CAISESGFSNQPQHF. Here the CDR3 DNA reads TGTGCCATCAGTGAGTCAGGGTTTAGCAATCAGCCCCAGCATTTT.

The chain has TRBV30 and TRBJ2-7, with a weak D call TRBD1 (5 bases). Deletions cut 2 bases from V and 9 bases from J, with 11 bases between. CDR1 and CDR2 (germline): GTSNPN, SVGIG (reference sequence). The CDR3 has 11 residues. The CDR3 loop is CAWSYRTGQYF. DNA of the CDR3: TGTGCCTGGAGTTACCGTACAGGGCAGTACTTC.

J is TRBJ2-7 and V is TRBV14; tentatively, D is TRBD1 or TRBD2 (5 bases each). Germline V gives CDR1 SGHDN, CDR2 FVKESK. The CDR3 sequence is 13 residues long. V lost 3 bases and J lost 0, with 6 bases in between. CDR3: CASSHGTSYEQYF. The CDR3, as DNA: TGTGCCAGCAGCCATGGGACCTCCTACGAGCAGTACTTC.

This chain uses TRBV15 with TRBJ1-5; D gene uncertain. The CDR3 has 15 amino acids. Germline V CDR1 and CDR2: LNHNV, YYDKDF (reference sequence). V was shortened by 0 bases and J by 7 bases, with 13 bases between the two germline ends. The CDR3 sequence: CATSRDLESVQPQHF. As DNA, the CDR3 is TGTGCCACCAGCAGAGATTTGGAGAGTGTCCAGCCCCAGCATTTT.

The gene calls are TRBV19 and TRBJ2-6; TRBD2 is a possible D gene (6 bases). Per the germline V gene, CDR1 is LNHDA and CDR2 is SQIVND (reference sequence). The CDR3 has 20 residues. Trimming pared 1 base from V and 3 bases from J, leaving 22 bases between. This CDR3 is CASSIGGGRQGGRGANVLTF. As DNA, the CDR3 is TGTGCCAGTAGTATAGGAGGAGGGAGGCAGGGTGGCCGTGGGGCCAACGTCCTGACTTTC.

This chain links TRBV5-8 with TRBJ2-5; TRBD1 matches 9 bases. The germline gives CDR1 SGHTS, CDR2 YDEGEE. The ends lost 6 bases at V and 5 bases at J; junction bases unmatched: 11. This CDR3 region has 15 residues. Here the CDR3 DNA reads TGTGCCAGCATCCCAAGGACAGGGGTATACGAGACCCAGTACTTC. Translation gives CASIPRTGVYETQYF.

This chain links TRBV19 with TRBJ2-7, with TRBD1 identical over 10 bases. The germline CDR1 and CDR2 sequences are LNHDA and SQIVND (reference sequence). V lost 3 bases, J lost 4 bases, and 3 bases stayed unmatched. The CDR3 extends over 14 amino acids. Here the CDR3 DNA reads TGTGCCAGTAGTATGGGGACAGGGGATTACGAGCAGTACTTC. Translation: CASSMGTGDYEQYF.

The chain employs TRBV9 and TRBJ2-4; 12 bases are a match to TRBD2. The CDR3 loop spans 19 amino acids. Germline V gives CDR1 SGDLS, CDR2 YYNGEE. V lost 0 bases to trimming and J lost 1 base; unmatched junction nucleotides: 8. This CDR3 is CASSVGASSGGAAKNIQYF. In DNA, the CDR3 is TGTGCCAGCAGCGTAGGAGCCTCTAGCGGGGGGGCGGCCAAAAACATTCAGTACTTC.

The rearrangement uses TRBV28 and TRBJ2-1, with D possibly TRBD2 on 6 matching bases. V was trimmed by 5 bases and J by 6 bases, leaving 11 bases between them. The CDR3 is 13 residues long. Per germline, CDR1 MDHEN and CDR2 SYDVKM. The CDR3 DNA is TGTGCCAGCAGTCTCGGGACTCCCAATGAGCAGTTCTTC. Its translation is CASSLGTPNEQFF.

This clone was seen once. The DNA of the CDR3 is TGTGCCAGCTCAATCGACAGGGGCGGCTACACCTTC. It is translated as CASSIDRGGYTF. The chain combines TRBV18 with TRBJ1-2, with 8 bases fitting TRBD1. The CDR3 covers 12 residues. Trimming at V came to 5 bases and at J to 8 bases, leaving 4 bases not matched to a gene. The V gene's germline CDR1 is KGHSH and CDR2 LQKENI.

Only a few counts were recorded for this clone. The V call is TRBV6-1, the J call TRBJ2-1; 9 bases are shared with TRBD2. With 2 bases clipped from V and 4 bases from J, the junction kept 0 bases outside the gene matches. The CDR3 runs to 14 residues. In germline, CDR1 is MNHNS, CDR2 SASEGT. Here the CDR3 reads CASSELAGYNEQFF. The CDR3 region has the DNA TGTGCCAGCAGTGAACTAGCGGGGTACAATGAGCAGTTCTTC.

V and J are TRBV12-2 and TRBJ1-2. TRBV12-2 is deemed a pseudogene. The CDR3 consists of 15 residues. DNA for the CDR3: TGTGCAAGTCGCTTAGACTCAGTTGGTAGGTATGGCTACACCTTC. It translates to CASRLDSVGRYGYTF.

In the case of this clone: An end of the junction does not agree with germline; a read error may underlie this. Here the CDR3 reads CASSNGGTGWNF. CDR3 in DNA: TGTGCCAGCAGTAACGGAGGGACAGGTTGGAACTTC. The chain links TRBV2 to TRBJ2-7; 8 bases match TRBD1. Germline V gene lookup returns CDR1 SNHLY and CDR2 FYNNEI. The CDR3 spans 12 residues.

The rearrangement links TRBV7-9 to TRBJ2-7; D gene ambiguous. Between the trimmed V and J ends, which lost 1 base and 1 base, there was a span of 8 bases. The CDR3 spans 14 residues. Germline CDR1 and CDR2: SEHNR and FQNEAQ (reference sequence). The CDR3: CASSLGAGSYEQYF. CDR3 bases: TGTGCCAGCAGCTTAGGGGCAGGTTCCTACGAGCAGTACTTC.